Here is one T cell receptor beta chain with its context. The same CDR3 arises from other DNA sequences in this sample as well. Per germline, CDR1 DFQATT and CDR2 SNEGSKA (reference sequence). The CDR3 is 11 amino acids. The ends were cut back, 3 bases at V and 11 bases at J, with 11 bases in the middle. The entry originates in a study of TIL therapy for anti-PD-1-resistant metastatic lung cancer. As for the study in general: Progressing patients received lymphodepletion, expanded TIL infusion and IL-2. Median patient age was almost 55, ranging about 38-80 years.

Sequencing used immunoSEQ v3. Libraries were sequenced to around 2 million read pairs (survey) or about 5-6 million (deep). This table comes from immunoSEQ multiplex PCR, and its TCRdb copy is limited to in-frame clones, with some not included. This table has nearly 60,000 clones, about 73% appearing once. Time point: pre-treatment sample, taken before nivolumab and TIL therapy. Adults with stage 4 NSCLC were enrolled in a phase I trial. The chain joins TRBV20-1 to TRBJ2-1; weak D call: TRBD2 (6 bases). The source of this sequence is a person between 25 and 80 years old with non-small cell lung cancer. Sequencing used blood, obtained at baseline. The CDR3 region is CSASRGGKQFF. The CDR3 bases are TGCAGTGCTAGTCGAGGCGGGAAGCAGTTCTTC.